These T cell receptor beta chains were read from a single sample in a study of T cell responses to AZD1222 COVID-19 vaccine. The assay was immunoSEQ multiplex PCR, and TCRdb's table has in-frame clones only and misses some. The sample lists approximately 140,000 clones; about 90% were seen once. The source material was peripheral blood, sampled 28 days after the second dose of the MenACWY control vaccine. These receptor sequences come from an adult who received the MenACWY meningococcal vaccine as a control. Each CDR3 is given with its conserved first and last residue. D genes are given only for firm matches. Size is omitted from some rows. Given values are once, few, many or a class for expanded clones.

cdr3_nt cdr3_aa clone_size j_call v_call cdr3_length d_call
TGCAGCGTTGCCTGGGGGTCGGATCAGCCCCAGCATTTT CSVAWGSDQPQHF - TRBJ1-5 TRBV29-1 13 -
TGTGCCAGCAGCTTAGCCCGGGACTTGGGAGAGCAGTACTTC CASSLARDLGEQYF - TRBJ2-7 TRBV11-3 14 -
TGTGCCAGCAGACCTGGACATTTTCAGCCCCAGCATTTT CASRPGHFQPQHF - TRBJ1-5 TRBV28 13 -
TGTGCCAGCTCACCGTCCCTCCAGGGTGGGTACACTGAAGCTTTCTTT CASSPSLQGGYTEAFF - TRBJ1-1 TRBV18 16 -
TGCGCCAGCAGGCGGGGACAGGGGTGGACTGAAGCTTTCTTT CASRRGQGWTEAFF - TRBJ1-1 TRBV4-3 14 TRBD1
TGTGCCAGCAGCCCCGGCATAAATGTCAATTCACCCCTCCACTTT CASSPGINVNSPLHF - TRBJ1-6 TRBV7-2 15 -
TGCGCCAGCAGCTTAGGGACAGCTTTTGAAGCTTTCTTT CASSLGTAFEAFF - TRBJ1-1 TRBV5-1 13 TRBD1
TGTGCCAGCAGCTTAGAGGCTAGCGGGAGAGAGACCCAGTACTTC CASSLEASGRETQYF - TRBJ2-5 TRBV7-2 15 TRBD2
TGTGCCAGCAGCTTAGGGGTGGGAACCTACGAGCAGTACTTC CASSLGVGTYEQYF - TRBJ2-7 TRBV7-2 14 -
TGTGCCAGCAGCGTAGAGAGCTCGGATACGCAGTATTTT CASSVESSDTQYF - TRBJ2-3 TRBV9 13 -
TGTGCCACACACCCGGGGCAGGGGGCCTACGAGCAGTACTTC CATHPGQGAYEQYF - TRBJ2-7 TRBV2 14 TRBD1
TGTGCCTGGAGCAGGACAGGGGTTTTCGACGACAATCAGCCCCAGCATTTT CAWSRTGVFDDNQPQHF - TRBJ1-5 TRBV30 17 TRBD1
TGTGCCAGCAGCGTTTCCCCGGGATACCCCTACGAGCAGTACTTC CASSVSPGYPYEQYF - TRBJ2-7 TRBV9 15 -
TGTGCCAGCAGCTTAGTCGGGACAGGGGGCTGGAGCGAGCAGTACTTC CASSLVGTGGWSEQYF many TRBJ2-7 TRBV11-2 16 TRBD1
TGTGCCAGCAGCCAACCGGGACGGCAAGAGACCCAGTACTTC CASSQPGRQETQYF few TRBJ2-5 TRBV3-1/TRBV3-2 14 -
TGTGCCAGCAGCAGTGACAGGGTTAGGGCTGAAGCTTTCTTT CASSSDRVRAEAFF few TRBJ1-1 TRBV5-6 14 TRBD1
TGTGCCAGCAGCGAGGGACTAGCGGGAGCCGAGCAGTACTTC CASSEGLAGAEQYF - TRBJ2-7 TRBV5-6 14 TRBD2
TGTGCCAGCAGCTCCTCACCACCTGACAGGTGGTATGGCTACACCTTC CASSSSPPDRWYGYTF - TRBJ1-2 TRBV7-9 16 -
TGTGCCAGCAGCCCTTACCGTGACTACGAGCAGTACTTC CASSPYRDYEQYF - TRBJ2-7 TRBV5-8 13 -